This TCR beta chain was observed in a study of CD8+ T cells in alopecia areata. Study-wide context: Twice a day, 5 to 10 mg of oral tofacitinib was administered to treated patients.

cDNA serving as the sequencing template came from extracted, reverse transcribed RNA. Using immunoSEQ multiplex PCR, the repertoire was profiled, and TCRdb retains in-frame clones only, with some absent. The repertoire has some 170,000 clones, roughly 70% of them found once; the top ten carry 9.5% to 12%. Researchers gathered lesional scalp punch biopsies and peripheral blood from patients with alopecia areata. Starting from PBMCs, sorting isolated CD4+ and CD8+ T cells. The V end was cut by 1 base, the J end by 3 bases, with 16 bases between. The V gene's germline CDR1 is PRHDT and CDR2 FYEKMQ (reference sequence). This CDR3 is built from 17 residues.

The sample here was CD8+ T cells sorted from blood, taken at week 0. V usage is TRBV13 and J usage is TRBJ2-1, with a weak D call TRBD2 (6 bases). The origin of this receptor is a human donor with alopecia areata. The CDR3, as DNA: TGTGCCAGCAGCTTAGTAGAAGGGACGGGAGTCTACAATGAGCAGTTCTTC. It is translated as CASSLVEGTGVYNEQFF. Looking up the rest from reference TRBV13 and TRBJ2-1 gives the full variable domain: AAGVIQSPRHLIKEKRETATLKCYPIPRHDTVYWYQQGPGQDPQFLISFYEKMQSDKGSIPDRFSAQQFSDYHSELNMSSLELGDSALYFCASSLVEGTGVYNEQFFGPGTRLTVL.